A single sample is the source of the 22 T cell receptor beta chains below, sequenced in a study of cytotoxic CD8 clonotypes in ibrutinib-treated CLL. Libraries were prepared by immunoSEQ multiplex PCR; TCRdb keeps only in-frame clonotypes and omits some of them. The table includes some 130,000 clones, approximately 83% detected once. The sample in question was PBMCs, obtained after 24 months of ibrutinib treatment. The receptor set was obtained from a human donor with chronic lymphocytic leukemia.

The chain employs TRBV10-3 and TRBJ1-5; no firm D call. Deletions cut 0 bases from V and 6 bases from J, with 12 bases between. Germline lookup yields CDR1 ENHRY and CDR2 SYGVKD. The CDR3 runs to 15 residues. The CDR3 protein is CAISESLAGGQPQHF. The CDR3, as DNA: TGTGCCATCAGTGAGTCTCTGGCGGGCGGTCAGCCCCAGCATTTT.

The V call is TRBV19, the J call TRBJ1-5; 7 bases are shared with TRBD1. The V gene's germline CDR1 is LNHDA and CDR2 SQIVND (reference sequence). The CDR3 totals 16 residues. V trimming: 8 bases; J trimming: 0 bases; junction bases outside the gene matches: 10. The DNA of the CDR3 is TGTGCCAGTTATAATACAGGGGTGAATAGCAATCAGCCCCAGCATTTT. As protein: CASYNTGVNSNQPQHF.

DNA for the CDR3: TGTGCCAGCAGCCCTTGGGGGGGCGGGCAAGAGACCCAGTACTTC. Translation: CASSPWGGGQETQYF. The V and J genes are TRBV28 and TRBJ2-5; D is perhaps TRBD2 (7 bases). V lost 6 bases and J lost 2, with 16 bases in between. Germline-derived CDR1 and CDR2 are MDHEN and SYDVKM. This CDR3 is 15 amino acids long.

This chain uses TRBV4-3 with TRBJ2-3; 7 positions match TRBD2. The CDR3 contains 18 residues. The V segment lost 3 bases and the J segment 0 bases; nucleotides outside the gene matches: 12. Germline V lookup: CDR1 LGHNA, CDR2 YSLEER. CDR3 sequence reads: CASSQEAPGGGSTDTQYF. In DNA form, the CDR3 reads TGCGCCAGCAGCCAGGAGGCCCCAGGCGGGGGAAGCACAGATACGCAGTATTTT.

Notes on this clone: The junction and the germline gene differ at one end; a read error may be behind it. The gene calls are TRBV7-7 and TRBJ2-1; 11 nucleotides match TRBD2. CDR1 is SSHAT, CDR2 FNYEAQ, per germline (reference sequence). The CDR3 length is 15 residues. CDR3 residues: CASSLTSGSDSEQFF. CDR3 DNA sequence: TGTGCTAGCAGCTTAACTAGCGGGAGTGACAGTGAGCAGTTCTTC.

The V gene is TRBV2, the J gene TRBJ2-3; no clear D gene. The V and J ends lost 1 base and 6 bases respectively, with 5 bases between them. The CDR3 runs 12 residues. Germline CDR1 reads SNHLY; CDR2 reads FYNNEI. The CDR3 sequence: CASSEVVDTQYF. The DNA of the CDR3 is TGTGCCAGCAGTGAAGTGGTGGATACGCAGTATTTT. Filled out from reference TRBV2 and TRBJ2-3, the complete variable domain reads EPEVTQTPSHQVTQMGQEVILRCVPISNHLYFYWYRQILGQKVEFLVSFYNNEISEKSEIFDDQFSVERPDGSNFTLKIRSTKLEDSAMYFCASSEVVDTQYFGPGTRLTVL.

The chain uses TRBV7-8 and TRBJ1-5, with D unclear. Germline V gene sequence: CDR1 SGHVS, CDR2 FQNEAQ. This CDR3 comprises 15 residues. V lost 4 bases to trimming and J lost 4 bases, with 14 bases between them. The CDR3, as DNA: TGTGCCAGCAGCTCACGATCCGGGTTAAATCAGCCCCAGCATTTT. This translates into CASSSRSGLNQPQHF.

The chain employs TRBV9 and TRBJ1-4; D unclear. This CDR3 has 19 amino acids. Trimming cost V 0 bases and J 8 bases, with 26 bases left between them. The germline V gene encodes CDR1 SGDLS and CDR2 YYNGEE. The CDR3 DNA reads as TGTGCCAGCAGCGTAGCTTCGACCTCCGAACATTCAGGAAAGGAAAAACTGTTTTTT. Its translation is CASSVASTSEHSGKEKLFF.

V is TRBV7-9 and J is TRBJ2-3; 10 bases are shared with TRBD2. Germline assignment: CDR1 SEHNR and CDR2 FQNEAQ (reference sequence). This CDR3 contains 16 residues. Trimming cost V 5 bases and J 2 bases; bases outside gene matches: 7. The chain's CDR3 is CASSTRTSGLTDTQYF. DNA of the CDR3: TGTGCCAGCAGCACCCGGACTAGCGGACTCACAGATACGCAGTATTTT.

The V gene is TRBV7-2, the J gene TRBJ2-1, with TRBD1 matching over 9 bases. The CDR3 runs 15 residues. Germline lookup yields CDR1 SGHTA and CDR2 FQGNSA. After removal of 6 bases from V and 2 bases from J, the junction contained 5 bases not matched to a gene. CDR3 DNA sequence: TGTGCCAGCAGTACCGGGACAGGGCCCTACAATGAGCAGTTCTTC. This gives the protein CASSTGTGPYNEQFF.

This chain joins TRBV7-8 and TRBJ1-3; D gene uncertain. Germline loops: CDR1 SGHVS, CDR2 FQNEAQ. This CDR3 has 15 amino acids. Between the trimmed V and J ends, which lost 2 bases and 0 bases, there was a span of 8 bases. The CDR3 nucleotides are TGTGCCAGCAGCTTATCTCCAGCCTCTGGAAACACCATATATTTT. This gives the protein CASSLSPASGNTIYF.

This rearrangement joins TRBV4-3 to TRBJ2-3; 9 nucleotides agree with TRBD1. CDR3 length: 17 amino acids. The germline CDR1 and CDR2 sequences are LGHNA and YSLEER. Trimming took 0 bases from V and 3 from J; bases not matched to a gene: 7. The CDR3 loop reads CASSQDGYGQGTDTQYF. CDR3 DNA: TGCGCCAGCAGCCAAGATGGTTATGGACAGGGGACAGATACGCAGTATTTT.

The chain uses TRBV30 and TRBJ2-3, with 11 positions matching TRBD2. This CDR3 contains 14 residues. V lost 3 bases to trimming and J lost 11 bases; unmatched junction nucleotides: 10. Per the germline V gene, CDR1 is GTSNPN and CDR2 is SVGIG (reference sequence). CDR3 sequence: CAWRIAGGQVGQYF. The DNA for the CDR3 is TGTGCCTGGAGAATAGCGGGGGGGCAGGTCGGGCAGTATTTT.

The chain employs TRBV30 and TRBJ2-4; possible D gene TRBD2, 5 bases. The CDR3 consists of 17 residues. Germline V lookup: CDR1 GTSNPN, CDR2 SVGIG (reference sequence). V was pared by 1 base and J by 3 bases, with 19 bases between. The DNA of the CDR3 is TGTGCCTGGAGTGGACGCGCTAAGGGCCGGGGCAAAAACATTCAGTACTTC. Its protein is CAWSGRAKGRGKNIQYF.

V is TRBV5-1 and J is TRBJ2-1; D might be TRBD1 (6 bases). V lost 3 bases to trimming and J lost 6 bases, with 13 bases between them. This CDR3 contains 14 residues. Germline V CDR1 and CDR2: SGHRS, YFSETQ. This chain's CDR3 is CASSWGGRGNEQFF. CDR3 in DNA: TGCGCCAGCAGCTGGGGCGGCAGGGGCAATGAGCAGTTCTTC.

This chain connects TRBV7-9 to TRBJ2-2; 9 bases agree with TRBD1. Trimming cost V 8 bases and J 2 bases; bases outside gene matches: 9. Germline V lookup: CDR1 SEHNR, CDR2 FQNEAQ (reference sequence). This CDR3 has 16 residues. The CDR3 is CASGTGQGSNTGELFF. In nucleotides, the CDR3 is TGTGCCAGCGGAACCGGACAGGGGAGTAACACCGGGGAGCTGTTTTTT.

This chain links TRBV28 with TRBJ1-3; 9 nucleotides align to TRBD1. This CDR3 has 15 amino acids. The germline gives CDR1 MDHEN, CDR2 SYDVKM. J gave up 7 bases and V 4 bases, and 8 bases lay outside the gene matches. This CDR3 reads CASSSADRGRNTIYF. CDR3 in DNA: TGTGCCAGCAGTTCCGCCGACAGGGGGAGGAACACCATATATTTT. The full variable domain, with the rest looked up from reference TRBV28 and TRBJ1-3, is DVKVTQSSRYLVKRTGEKVFLECVQDMDHENMFWYRQDPGLGLRLIYFSYDVKMKEKGDIPEGYSVSREKKERFSLILESASTNQTSMYLCASSSADRGRNTIYFGEGSWLTVV.

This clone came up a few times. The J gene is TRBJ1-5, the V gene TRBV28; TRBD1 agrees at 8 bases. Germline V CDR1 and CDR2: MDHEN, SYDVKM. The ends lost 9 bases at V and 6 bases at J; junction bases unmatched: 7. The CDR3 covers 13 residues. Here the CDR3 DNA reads TGTGCCAGTTGGGGACAGGAGAGTCAGCCCCAGCATTTT. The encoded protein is CASWGQESQPQHF.

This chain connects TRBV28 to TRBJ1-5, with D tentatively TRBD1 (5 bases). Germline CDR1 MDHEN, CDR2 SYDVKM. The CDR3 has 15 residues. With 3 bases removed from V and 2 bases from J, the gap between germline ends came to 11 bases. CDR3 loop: CASSLQGLGNQPQHF. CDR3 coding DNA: TGTGCCAGCAGTTTGCAGGGTTTAGGCAATCAGCCCCAGCATTTT.

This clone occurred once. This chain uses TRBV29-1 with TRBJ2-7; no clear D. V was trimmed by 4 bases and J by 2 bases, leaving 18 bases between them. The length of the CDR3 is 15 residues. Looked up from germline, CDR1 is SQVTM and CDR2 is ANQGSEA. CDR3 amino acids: CSVGKTTTPPYEQYF. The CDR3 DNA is TGCAGCGTTGGGAAGACCACGACCCCGCCCTACGAGCAGTACTTC.

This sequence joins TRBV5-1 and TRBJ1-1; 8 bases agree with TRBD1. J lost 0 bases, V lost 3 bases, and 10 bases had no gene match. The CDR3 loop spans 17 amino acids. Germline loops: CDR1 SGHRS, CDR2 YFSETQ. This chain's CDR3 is CASSSKGTGRMNTEAFF. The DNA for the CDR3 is TGCGCCAGCAGCTCTAAGGGGACAGGACGAATGAACACTGAAGCTTTCTTT.

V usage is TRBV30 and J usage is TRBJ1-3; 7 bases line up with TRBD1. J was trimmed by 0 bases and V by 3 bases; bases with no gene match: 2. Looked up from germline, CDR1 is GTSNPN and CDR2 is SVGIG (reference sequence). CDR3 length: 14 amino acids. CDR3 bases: TGTGCCTGGAGGACAGGGAACTCTGGAAACACCATATATTTT. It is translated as CAWRTGNSGNTIYF. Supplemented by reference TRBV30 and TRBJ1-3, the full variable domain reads SQTIHQWPATLVQPVGSPLSLECTVEGTSNPNLYWYRQAAGRGLQLLFYSVGIGQISSEVPQNLSASRPQDRQFILSSKKLLLSDSGFYLCAWRTGNSGNTIYFGEGSWLTVV.